These 32 T cell receptor beta chains came from one sample sequenced in a study of T-cell memory formation after mild COVID-19. TCRdb analysed the 5' RACE reads with MiXCR anew, one entry per CDR3 protein. The table includes around 300,000 distinct CDR3 sequences, 13% to 15% detected once. Specimen: PBMCs or a T cell subset sorted from them (not recorded which). Every receptor here comes from a man aged 18 to 29 who had mild COVID-19 (a few samples of this study predate the infection). Cell type and time point are not known.

This clonotype has ten or more counts. This rearrangement joins TRBV12-3 or TRBV12-4 to TRBJ2-2; D may match TRBD1 or TRBD2 (5 bases each). This CDR3 has 13 amino acids. The germline V and J ends were trimmed by 7 bases and 4 bases, with 10 bases remaining between them. Here the CDR3 reads CASTSRATGELFF. In nucleotides, the CDR3 is TGTGCCAGCACTAGCAGGGCCACCGGGGAGCTGTTTTTT.

This clonotype was seen more than once but under ten times. The CDR3 coding sequence is TGCGCCAGCAGCCCTCGCCAAGGGGACGGCGAGCAGTTCTTC. Translating gives CASSPRQGDGEQFF. The chain has TRBV4-3 and TRBJ2-1; D might be TRBD1 or TRBD2, each matching 5 bases. Germline CDR1 LGHNA, CDR2 YSLEER. The CDR3 is made up of 14 amino acids. V shed 4 bases and J shed 10 bases, with 17 bases lying between them.

V usage is TRBV12-2 and J usage is TRBJ2-7; TRBD2, the D gene given by the table, was not confirmed from the DNA. TRBV12-2 is a recognized pseudogene. The CDR3 extends over 15 amino acids. The CDR3 is CASRPASGTGREQYV. The CDR3 DNA reads as TGTGCAAGTCGCCCAGCTAGCGGCACCGGGAGGGAGCAGTACGTC.

In this sample, this clonotype turned up a few times. The chain is built from TRBV5-6 and TRBJ1-6; 9 nucleotides align to TRBD1. V trimming: 0 bases; J trimming: 4 bases; junction bases outside the gene matches: 2. Per the germline V gene, CDR1 is SGHDT and CDR2 is YYEEEE. The CDR3 loop spans 16 amino acids. The CDR3 here is CASSLDRGHYNSPLHF. The CDR3 DNA follows: TGTGCCAGCAGCTTGGACAGGGGGCATTATAATTCACCCCTCCACTTT.

This chain connects TRBV5-1 to TRBJ1-1; D is possibly TRBD1 (6 bases). Trimming took 5 bases from V and 0 from J, leaving 14 bases between them. This CDR3 contains 15 residues. Germline V gene sequence: CDR1 SGHRS, CDR2 YFSETQ. The CDR3: CASSREGTLNTEAFF. In DNA form, the CDR3 reads TGCGCCAGCAGTCGAGAGGGGACACTGAACACTGAAGCTTTCTTT.

About this clonotype: At one end, the junction sequence differs from germline, possibly due to a read error. The chain uses TRBV7-9 and TRBJ1-1; unclear D gene. This CDR3 is 14 amino acids long. Germline CDR1 reads SEHNR; CDR2 reads FQNEAQ (reference sequence). This CDR3 reads CASSLPEADTEVFF. The CDR3 DNA is TGTGCCAGCAGCTTACCAGAGGCCGACACTGAAGTTTTCTTT.

The chain carries TRBV6-2 or TRBV6-3 and TRBJ1-2; a weak D match, TRBD1 (5 bases). Trimming took 5 bases from V and 1 from J, leaving 11 bases between them. The CDR3 spans 14 residues. CDR1 and CDR2 (germline): MNHEY, SVGEGT. For the CDR3, the DNA is TGTGCCAGCAGTCCGAGACAGCGTAACTATGGCTACACCTTC. Translating gives CASSPRQRNYGYTF.

This clonotype was counted a few times. V and J are TRBV6-5 and TRBJ1-1, with TRBD1 matching 8 bases. This CDR3 has 14 residues. Germline CDR1 and CDR2: MNHEY and SVGAGI. Trimming cost V 5 bases and J 2 bases; bases outside gene matches: 4. CDR3 loop: CASSTDRVNTEAFF. Here the CDR3 DNA reads TGTGCCAGCAGTACGGACAGGGTCAACACTGAAGCTTTCTTT.

V and J are TRBV6-2 or TRBV6-3 and TRBJ1-1; D may be TRBD1 (6 bases). Germline CDR1 reads MNHEY; CDR2 reads SVGEGT. This CDR3 spans 16 amino acids. V lost 5 bases and J 2 bases, leaving 18 bases between the germline ends. The DNA of the CDR3 is TGTGCCAGCAGTCCGCTTGATGGAGGGGGAAACACTGAAGCTTTCTTT. Protein sequence: CASSPLDGGGNTEAFF.

This sequence joins TRBV20-1 and TRBJ2-3, with a tentative D call TRBD2 (6 bases). Germline V CDR1 and CDR2: DFQATT, SNEGSKA (reference sequence). The germline V and J ends were trimmed by 2 bases and 6 bases, with 15 bases remaining between them. The CDR3 has 14 amino acids. CDR3 nucleotide sequence: TGCAGTGCTAGACCTGGGGGACTCTTCGATACGCAGTATTTT. This gives the protein CSARPGGLFDTQYF.

The rearrangement links TRBV29-1 to TRBJ2-7; D is possibly TRBD1 or TRBD2 (5 bases each). Trimming pared 3 bases from V and 7 bases from J, leaving 16 bases between. The CDR3 sequence is 13 residues long. CDR1 and CDR2 (germline): SQVTM, ANQGSEA. In DNA form, the CDR3 reads TGCAGCGTTGAGCTTCCGGGACGGAAAGAGCAGTACGTC. Encoded protein: CSVELPGRKEQYV.

CDR3 coding DNA: TGCAGCGTTGAAGATAATAACTATGGCTACACCTTC. This encodes CSVEDNNYGYTF. This chain uses TRBV29-1 with TRBJ1-2; D remains ambiguous. Trimming left V 0 bases short and J 1 base short, with 3 bases between. CDR3 length equals 12 residues. CDR1 is SQVTM, CDR2 ANQGSEA, per germline.

This clonotype has more than one count but fewer than ten. This rearrangement joins TRBV7-9 to TRBJ1-1; no definite D call. From germline, CDR1 is SEHNR and CDR2 FQNEAQ (reference sequence). The CDR3 has 17 amino acids. The ends were cut back, 1 base at V and 0 bases at J, with 15 bases in the middle. The CDR3 sequence: CASSLGRTNLLNTEAFF. DNA for the CDR3: TGTGCCAGCAGCTTAGGCCGTACAAACCTTTTGAACACTGAAGCTTTCTTT.

The chain's CDR3 is CASSYGPGSEAFF. The CDR3 DNA reads TGTGCCAGCAGTTACGGCCCGGGGTCTGAAGCTTTCTTT. The chain carries TRBV6-2 or TRBV6-3 and TRBJ1-1; D is unresolved. From germline, CDR1 is MNHEY and CDR2 SVGEGT. Trimming left V 2 bases short and J 6 bases short, with 10 bases between. This CDR3 is 13 amino acids long.

This clonotype showed up many times. This chain joins TRBV5-1 and TRBJ2-7; the match to TRBD1 covers 9 bases. The length of the CDR3 is 13 residues. Germline V gives CDR1 SGHRS, CDR2 YFSETQ. Trimming removed 5 bases from V and 5 bases from J; junction bases left unmatched: 5. The DNA of the CDR3 is TGCGCCAGCAGGGGGACAGGGATGGACGAGCAGTACTTC. Translation gives CASRGTGMDEQYF.

This chain uses TRBV2 with TRBJ1-2, with D maybe TRBD1 (5 bases). Trimming removed 9 bases from V and 3 bases from J, with 14 bases in between. The V gene's germline CDR1 is SNHLY and CDR2 FYNNEI. The CDR3 is 13 amino acids. CDR3 in amino acids: CASPPGTDYGYTF. The CDR3 region has the DNA TGTGCCAGTCCCCCCGGGACGGACTATGGCTACACCTTC.

This clonotype showed up just a few times. This sequence joins TRBV6-5 and TRBJ2-3; D is ambiguous. The CDR3 extends over 15 amino acids. CDR1 is MNHEY and CDR2 is SVGAGI in the germline V gene. The V gene lost 0 bases and the J gene lost 5 bases, with 12 bases spanning the gap. The CDR3 is CASSYSGSGIDTQYF. CDR3 DNA sequence: TGTGCCAGCAGTTACTCTGGCTCGGGCATAGATACGCAGTATTTT.

There are a few counts of this clonotype. The chain joins TRBV6-1 to TRBJ1-1; D is unresolved. The V end lost 2 bases, the J end lost 9 bases, and 10 bases lay between the germline ends. CDR3 length equals 12 residues. Per germline, CDR1 MNHNS and CDR2 SASEGT. In DNA form, the CDR3 reads TGTGCCAGCAGTGAAACCCAGAGCAAAGCTTTCTTT. Its translation: CASSETQSKAFF.

A word on this clonotype: This sequence may be a read error, since a much larger clone differs from it by one base. The gene calls are TRBV7-2 and TRBJ2-1; D unresolved. Germline V gene data show CDR1 as SGHTA and CDR2 as FQGNSA. CDR3 length: 12 amino acids. The V gene lost 8 bases and the J gene lost 5 bases, with 10 bases spanning the gap. The CDR3 protein is CASETTHNEQFF. The DNA of the CDR3 is TGTGCCAGCGAGACGACCCACAATGAGCAGTTCTTC.

The CDR3 loop reads CATSDLPRDTQYF. As DNA, the CDR3 is TGTGCCACCAGTGACTTGCCACGAGATACGCAGTATTTT. The chain links TRBV24-1 to TRBJ2-3; D is undetermined. The CDR3 loop spans 13 amino acids. Germline lookup yields CDR1 KGHDR and CDR2 SFDVKD. The V end was cut by 4 bases, the J end by 5 bases, with 9 bases between.

This clonotype was seen more than once but under ten times. V is TRBV6-2 or TRBV6-3 and J is TRBJ1-5, with D uncertain. CDR1 MNHEY and CDR2 SVGEGT come from the germline V gene. V was trimmed by 1 base and J by 0 bases, leaving 10 bases between them. This CDR3 region has 16 residues. The CDR3 is CASSYYAAISNQPQHF. The CDR3 DNA reads as TGTGCCAGCAGTTACTACGCAGCCATTAGCAATCAGCCCCAGCATTTT.

The chain combines TRBV12-3 or TRBV12-4 with TRBJ2-3; possibly TRBD1 or TRBD2 for D (5 bases each). V lost 6 bases and J lost 0, with 10 bases in between. The CDR3 runs 14 residues. CDR3 sequence reads: CASRGESSTDTQYF. The CDR3 region has the DNA TGTGCCAGCAGGGGGGAGTCTAGCACAGATACGCAGTATTTT.

This chain connects TRBV6-2 or TRBV6-3 to TRBJ2-2, with D hard to call. The V end lost 2 bases, the J end lost 1 base, and 5 bases lay between the germline ends. CDR1 and CDR2 (germline): MNHEY, SVGEGT. The CDR3 is made up of 14 amino acids. The CDR3, as DNA: TGTGCCAGCAGTTACCCGATGAACACCGGGGAGCTGTTTTTT. This codes for CASSYPMNTGELFF.

This clonotype was seen many times. The chain combines TRBV6-5 with TRBJ2-7; D unresolved. Looked up from germline, CDR1 is MNHEY and CDR2 is SVGAGI. V gave up 0 bases and J gave up 5 bases, with 23 bases separating them. The CDR3 contains 18 residues. The CDR3 region is CASSYSIWTNLRGNEQYF. The CDR3 DNA sequence: TGTGCCAGCAGTTACTCGATATGGACCAATCTGCGCGGTAACGAGCAGTACTTC.

Only a few counts were recorded for this clonotype. At one boundary the junction diverges from the germline segment, which might be a read error. The chain joins TRBV2 to TRBJ2-1; 10 bases align to TRBD2. There are 13 residues in the CDR3. Germline lookup yields CDR1 SNHLY and CDR2 FYNNEI. The CDR3 region has the DNA TGTGCCCGCAGTAGCGGGGGGTACAATGAGCAGTTCTTC. Amino acids: CARSSGGYNEQFF. Together with reference TRBV2 and TRBJ2-1, the CDR3 gives the full variable domain: EPEVTQTPSHQVTQMGQEVILRCVPISNHLYFYWYRQILGQKVEFLVSFYNNEISEKSEIFDDQFSVERPDGSNFTLKIRSTKLEDSAMYFCARSSGGYNEQFFGPGTRLTVL.

The CDR3 region is CASSYLGGFTDTQYF. As DNA, the CDR3 is TGTGCCAGCAGTTACTTGGGGGGGTTCACAGATACGCAGTATTTT. The chain joins TRBV6-5 to TRBJ2-3; 7 positions match TRBD2. V gave up 1 base and J gave up 2 bases; unmatched junction bases: 3. This CDR3 contains 15 residues. CDR1 and CDR2 from the germline V gene are MNHEY and SVGAGI.

V gene TRBV2 combines with J gene TRBJ2-3, with 9 bases fitting TRBD1. Germline values: CDR1 SNHLY, CDR2 FYNNEI. This CDR3 is 14 amino acids long. Trimming at V came to 6 bases and at J to 8 bases, leaving 9 bases not matched to a gene. As DNA, the CDR3 is TGTGCCAGCAGGCCGGGGACAGGGCCACCTACGCAGTATTTT. Its protein product is CASRPGTGPPTQYF.

This clonotype was counted between two and nine times. The J gene is TRBJ1-5, the V gene TRBV25-1, with no clear D. Germline V CDR1 and CDR2: MGHDK, SYGVNS. Trimming removed 1 base at V and 9 bases at J, with 7 bases between. This CDR3 has 12 amino acids. This CDR3 reads CASSELGWPQHF. The CDR3 nucleotides are TGTGCCAGCAGTGAATTAGGGTGGCCCCAGCATTTT.

The J gene is TRBJ1-5, the V gene TRBV9; the D gene is possibly TRBD1 (5 bases). The CDR3 loop spans 15 amino acids. The germline V gene encodes CDR1 SGDLS and CDR2 YYNGEE. Between the trimmed V and J ends, which lost 3 bases and 0 bases, there was a span of 10 bases. Here the CDR3 reads CASSGGDYSNQPQHF. CDR3 bases: TGTGCCAGCAGCGGAGGGGATTATAGCAATCAGCCCCAGCATTTT.

This chain uses TRBV6-2 or TRBV6-3 with TRBJ2-3; D may be TRBD1 or TRBD2 (5 bases each). CDR3 length: 14 residues. The V gene's germline CDR1 is MNHEY and CDR2 SVGEGT. The germline V and J ends were trimmed by 5 bases and 3 bases, with 12 bases remaining between them. CDR3 protein: CASSPFEGTDTQYF. Here the CDR3 DNA reads TGTGCCAGCAGTCCCTTCGAGGGGACAGATACGCAGTATTTT.

This rearrangement joins TRBV18 to TRBJ2-3, with D possibly being TRBD2 (5 bases). Trimming removed 3 bases at V and 6 bases at J, with 28 bases between. CDR3 length equals 19 residues. CDR1 and CDR2 from the germline V gene are KGHSH and LQKENI. CDR3 coding DNA: TGTGCCAGCTCACCCCGAGTTGGAGGCGGACCCCCGGTTCGCGATACGCAGTATTTT. Amino acid sequence: CASSPRVGGGPPVRDTQYF.

This clonotype has just a few counts. CDR3 in amino acids: CASSSPGRGAYNEQFF. The CDR3, as DNA: TGTGCCAGCAGCTCCCCGGGACGGGGGGCCTACAATGAGCAGTTCTTC. The V and J genes are TRBV11-2 and TRBJ2-1, with 7 nucleotides matching TRBD2. The CDR3 runs to 16 residues. Germline CDR1 and CDR2: SGHAT and FQNNGV. Unmatched junction bases numbered 8, after V lost 4 bases and J lost 2 bases.